This TCR beta chain appears in the sequencing data of a study of vaccination and CD4 T cells after COVID-19. At the Johns Hopkins FTIC core, DNA taken from cultured CD4+ T cells was sequenced by way of the Oncomine TCR Beta short-read assay. TCRdb re-called the PCR reads through MiXCR, storing one row per CDR3 protein. The sample includes roughly 14,000 distinct CDR3 sequences, roughly two fifths of them seen just once. Indicated treatment: approximately nine-day PBMC culture with coronavirus spike peptide pools or control peptides (ViraFEST assay). On this clonotype itself: What it recognizes is unknown.

This CDR3 has 12 amino acids. Germline lookup yields CDR1 KGHDR and CDR2 SFDVKD. V was clipped by 10 bases and J by 8 bases, with 16 bases between them. The clonotype was recovered from a human donor who had recovered from COVID-19. The V call is TRBV24-1, the J call TRBJ1-2; TRBD1 is a possible D gene (5 bases). The sequenced material came from CD4+ T cells from blood, cultured in vitro. CDR3 sequence: CATSSGGTGYTF. CDR3 coding DNA: TGTGCCACGTCGTCCGGGGGGACGGGCTACACCTTC.